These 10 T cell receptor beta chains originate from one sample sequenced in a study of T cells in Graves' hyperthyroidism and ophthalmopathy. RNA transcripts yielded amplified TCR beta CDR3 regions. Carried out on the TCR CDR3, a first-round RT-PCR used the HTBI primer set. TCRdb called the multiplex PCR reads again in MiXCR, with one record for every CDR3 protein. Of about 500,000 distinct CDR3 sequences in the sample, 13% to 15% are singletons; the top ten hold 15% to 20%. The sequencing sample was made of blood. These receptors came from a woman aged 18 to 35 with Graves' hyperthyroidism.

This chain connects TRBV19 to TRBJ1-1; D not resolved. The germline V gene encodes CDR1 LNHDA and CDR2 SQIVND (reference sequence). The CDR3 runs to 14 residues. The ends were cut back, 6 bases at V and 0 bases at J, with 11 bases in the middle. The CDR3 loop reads CASSLPGVNTEAFF. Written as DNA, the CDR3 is TGTGCCAGTAGCCTTCCGGGAGTGAACACTGAAGCTTTCTTT.

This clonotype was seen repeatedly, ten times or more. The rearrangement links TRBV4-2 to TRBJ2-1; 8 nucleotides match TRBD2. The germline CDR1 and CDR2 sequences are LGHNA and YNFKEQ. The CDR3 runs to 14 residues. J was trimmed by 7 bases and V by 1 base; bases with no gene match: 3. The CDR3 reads CASSQAAGENEQFF. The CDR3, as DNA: TGTGCCAGCAGCCAAGCAGCGGGAGAAAATGAGCAGTTCTTC.

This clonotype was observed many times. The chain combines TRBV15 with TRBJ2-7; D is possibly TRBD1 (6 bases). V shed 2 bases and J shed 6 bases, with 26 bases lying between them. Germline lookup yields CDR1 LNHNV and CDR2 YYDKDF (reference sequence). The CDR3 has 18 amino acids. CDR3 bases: TGTGCCACCAGCAGAAACTACCGGGACATCTTCTTCAGGAGCGAGCAGTACTTC. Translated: CATSRNYRDIFFRSEQYF. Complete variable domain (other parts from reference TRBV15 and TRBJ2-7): DAMVIQNPRYQVTQFGKPVTLSCSQTLNHNVMYWYQQKSSQAPKLLFHYYDKDFNNEADTPDNFQSRRPNTSFCFLDIRSPGLGDTAMYLCATSRNYRDIFFRSEQYFGPGTRLTVT.

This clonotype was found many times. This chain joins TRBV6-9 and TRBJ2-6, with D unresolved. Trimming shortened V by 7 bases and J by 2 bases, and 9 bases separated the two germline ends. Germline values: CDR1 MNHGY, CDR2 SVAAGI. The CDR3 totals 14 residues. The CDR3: CASTQPTGANVLTF. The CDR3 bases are TGTGCCAGCACCCAACCAACTGGGGCCAACGTCCTGACTTTC.

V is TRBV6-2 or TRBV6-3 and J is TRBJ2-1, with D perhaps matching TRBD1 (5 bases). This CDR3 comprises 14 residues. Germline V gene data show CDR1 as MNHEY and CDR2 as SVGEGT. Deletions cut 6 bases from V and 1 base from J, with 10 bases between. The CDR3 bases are TGTGCCAGCAGGCCCCAGGGTTCCTACAATGAGCAGTTCTTC. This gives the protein CASRPQGSYNEQFF.

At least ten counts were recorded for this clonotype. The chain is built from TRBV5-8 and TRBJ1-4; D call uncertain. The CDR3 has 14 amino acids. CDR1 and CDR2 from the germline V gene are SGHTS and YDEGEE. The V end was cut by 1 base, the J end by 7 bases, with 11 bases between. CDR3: CASSLRVIGEKLFF. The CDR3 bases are TGTGCCAGCAGCTTGAGGGTTATCGGTGAAAAACTGTTTTTT.

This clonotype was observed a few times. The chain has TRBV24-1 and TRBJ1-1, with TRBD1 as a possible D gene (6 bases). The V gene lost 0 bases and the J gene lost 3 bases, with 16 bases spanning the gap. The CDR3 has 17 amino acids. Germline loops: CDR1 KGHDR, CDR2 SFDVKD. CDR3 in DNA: TGTGCCACCAGTGATTTGTGCAGAGGGGGGGACGACACTGAAGCTTTCTTT. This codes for CATSDLCRGGDDTEAFF.

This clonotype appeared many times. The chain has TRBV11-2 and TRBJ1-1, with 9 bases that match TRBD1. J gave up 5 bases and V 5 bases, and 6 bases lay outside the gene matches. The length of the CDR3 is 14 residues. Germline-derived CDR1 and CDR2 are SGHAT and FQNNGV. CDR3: CASSVRDRVTEAFF. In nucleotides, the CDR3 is TGTGCCAGCAGCGTCCGGGACAGGGTTACTGAAGCTTTCTTT.

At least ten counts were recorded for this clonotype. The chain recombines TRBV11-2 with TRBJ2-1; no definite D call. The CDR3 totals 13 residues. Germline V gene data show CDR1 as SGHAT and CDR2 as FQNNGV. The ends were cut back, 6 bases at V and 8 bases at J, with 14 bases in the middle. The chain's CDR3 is CASSSHLGYEQFF. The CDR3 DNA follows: TGTGCCAGCAGTTCTCACCTGGGTTATGAGCAGTTCTTC.

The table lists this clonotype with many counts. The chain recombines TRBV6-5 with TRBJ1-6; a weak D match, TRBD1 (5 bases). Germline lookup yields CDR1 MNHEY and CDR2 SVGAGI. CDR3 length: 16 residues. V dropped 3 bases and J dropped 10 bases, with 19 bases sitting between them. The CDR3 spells CASSYDVAGMRSPLHF. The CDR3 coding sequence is TGTGCCAGCAGTTATGACGTCGCAGGGATGCGATCACCCCTCCACTTT.